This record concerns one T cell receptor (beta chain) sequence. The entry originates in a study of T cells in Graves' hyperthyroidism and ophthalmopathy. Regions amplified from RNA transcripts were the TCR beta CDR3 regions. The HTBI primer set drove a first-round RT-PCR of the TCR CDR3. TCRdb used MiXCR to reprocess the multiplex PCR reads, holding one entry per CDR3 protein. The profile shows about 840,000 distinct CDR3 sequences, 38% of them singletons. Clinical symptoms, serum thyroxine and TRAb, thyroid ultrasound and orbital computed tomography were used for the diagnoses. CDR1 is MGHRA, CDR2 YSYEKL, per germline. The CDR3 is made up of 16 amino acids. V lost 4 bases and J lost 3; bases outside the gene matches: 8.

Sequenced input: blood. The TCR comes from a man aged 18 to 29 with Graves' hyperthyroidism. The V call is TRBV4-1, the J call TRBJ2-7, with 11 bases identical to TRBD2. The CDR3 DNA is TGCGCCAGCAGCCGTGAGGGACTAGCGGTACACTACGAGCAGTACTTC. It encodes CASSREGLAVHYEQYF.